Listed below are T cell receptor beta chains from one sample, sequenced in a study of cytomegalovirus exposure and HLA in healthy donors. The assay was immunoSEQ multiplex PCR, and TCRdb's table has in-frame clones only and misses some. The table has about 140,000 clones, less than 80% seen once. The sequencing sample was made of PBMCs. These receptors all stem from a woman aged 45 to 65 in good health and CMV-seropositive. Each CDR3 is given with its conserved first and last residue. The order of the fields is clone size, V gene, D gene, J gene, CDR3 protein, CDR3 DNA. D genes are given only for firm matches. Part of the rows lack a size; the others show once, few, many or a class for expanded clones.

>.|TRBV7-6|.|TRBJ2-1
CASSSGYNEQFF
TGTGCCAGCAGCTCGGGGTACAATGAGCAGTTCTTC
>once|TRBV28|.|TRBJ1-6
CASSLFREGNSPLHF
TGTGCCAGCAGTTTATTTAGGGAGGGTAATTCACCCCTCCACTTT
>.|TRBV10-2|TRBD2|TRBJ2-1
CASSESGAGGPRNEQFF
TGCGCCAGCAGTGAGTCAGGGGCGGGGGGGCCAAGGAATGAGCAGTTCTTC
>.|TRBV4-2|TRBD2|TRBJ2-1
CASSQEARGVLYEQFF
TGTGCCAGCAGCCAAGAAGCCCGGGGGGTACTGTATGAGCAGTTCTTC
>.|TRBV2|TRBD1|TRBJ1-5
CASSGDRGPQPQHF
TGTGCCAGCAGTGGAGACAGGGGGCCCCAGCCCCAGCATTTT
>.|TRBV6-1|TRBD1|TRBJ2-7
CASSKLQGAEGEQYF
TGTGCCAGCAGTAAACTTCAGGGGGCGGAGGGCGAGCAGTACTTC
>.|TRBV10-3|.|TRBJ1-1
CAISDHTRNTEAFF
TGTGCCATCAGTGATCACACCCGGAACACTGAAGCTTTCTTT
>.|TRBV4-3|TRBD1|TRBJ2-5
CASSPIDRGYQETQYF
TGCGCCAGCAGCCCAATTGACAGGGGGTACCAAGAGACCCAGTACTTC
>.|TRBV2|TRBD1|TRBJ1-1
CASSEQPGQPSDTEAFF
TGTGCCAGCAGTGAACAACCGGGACAGCCCTCTGACACTGAAGCTTTCTTT
>.|TRBV2|.|TRBJ1-5
CASRGGWVGQPQHF
TGTGCCAGCAGGGGAGGGTGGGTTGGTCAGCCCCAGCATTTT
>few|TRBV7-9|TRBD1|TRBJ1-1
CASSLNRGWTEAFF
TGTGCCAGCAGCTTAAACAGGGGTTGGACTGAAGCTTTCTTT
>.|TRBV19|.|TRBJ1-5
CASNKVPGAPRNQPQHF
TGTGCCAGTAATAAAGTTCCAGGGGCGCCGAGAAATCAGCCCCAGCATTTT
>few|TRBV28|.|TRBJ2-7
CASSAPSYEQYF
TGTGCCAGCAGTGCCCCCAGCTACGAGCAGTACTTC
>.|TRBV4-1|.|TRBJ1-5
CASSPSGTGYSNQPQHF
TGCGCCAGCAGCCCATCCGGTACAGGCTATAGCAATCAGCCCCAGCATTTT
>once|TRBV7-3|TRBD1|TRBJ2-3
CASSLTGQGTSTDTQYF
TGTGCCAGCAGCTTAACGGGACAGGGCACTAGCACAGATACGCAGTATTTT
>.|TRBV12-5|TRBD2|TRBJ2-7
CASGDQAGGHHEQYF
TGTGCTAGTGGCGACCAAGCGGGGGGGCACCACGAGCAGTACTTC
>.|TRBV10-3|TRBD2|TRBJ2-3
CAISESTRGGTDTQYF
TGTGCCATCAGTGAGTCTACTAGGGGAGGGACAGATACGCAGTATTTT
>few|TRBV28|TRBD1|TRBJ2-5
CASSPPGQGIETQYF
TGTGCCAGCAGTCCCCCGGGACAGGGGATAGAGACCCAGTACTTC
>.|TRBV7-3|.|TRBJ1-1
CASSLINTEAFF
TGTGCCAGCAGCTTAATAAACACTGAAGCTTTCTTT
>.|TRBV11-2|.|TRBJ1-2
CASSRGSIGLGDGYTF
TGTGCCAGCAGCCGGGGGTCGATTGGCCTAGGAGATGGCTACACCTTC
>.|TRBV11-2|TRBD2|TRBJ2-3
CASSLALAGAQDTQYF
TGTGCCAGCAGCTTAGCGTTAGCGGGGGCGCAAGATACGCAGTATTTT
>.|TRBV2|.|TRBJ1-2
CASRPGQYGYTF
TGTGCCAGCAGGCCTGGACAGTATGGCTACACCTTC
>.|TRBV6-6|TRBD1|TRBJ1-2
CASSNRDRGFHGYTF
TGTGCCAGCAGTAACCGGGACAGGGGGTTCCATGGCTACACCTTC
>.|TRBV5-1|TRBD1|TRBJ2-7
CASSVASGQVGEQYF
TGCGCCAGCAGCGTCGCCTCGGGACAGGTTGGCGAGCAGTACTTC
>once|TRBV14|TRBD1|TRBJ1-2
CASSRQGTFYGYTF
TGTGCCAGCAGCCGACAGGGGACCTTCTATGGCTACACCTTC
>.|TRBV19|.|TRBJ2-7
CASSTTGSSYEQYF
TGTGCCAGTAGTACAACAGGGAGCTCCTACGAGCAGTACTTC
>.|TRBV6-1|.|TRBJ1-2
CASTTSWGVDGYTF
TGTGCCAGCACCACATCATGGGGAGTGGATGGCTACACCTTC
>.|TRBV5-1|.|TRBJ1-1
CASSLLGQMNTEAFF
TGCGCCAGCAGCTTGCTCGGACAGATGAACACTGAAGCTTTCTTT
>.|TRBV4-3|TRBD1|TRBJ1-2
CASSQGTGEYGYTF
TGCGCCAGCAGCCAAGGGACAGGGGAATATGGCTACACCTTC
>few|TRBV11-2|.|TRBJ2-7
CASSLDVTMYEQYF
TGTGCCAGCAGCTTAGATGTGACAATGTACGAGCAGTACTTC
>few|TRBV20-1|.|TRBJ1-2
CSARDRYGYTF
TGCAGTGCTAGAGATCGGTATGGCTACACCTTC
>.|TRBV6-5|.|TRBJ1-5
CASSNGVNQPQHF
TGTGCCAGCAGCAACGGGGTGAATCAGCCCCAGCATTTT
>.|TRBV5-1|.|TRBJ1-2
CASSLGDINYGYTF
TGCGCCAGCAGCTTGGGGGACATTAACTATGGCTACACCTTC
>few|TRBV7-9|.|TRBJ1-1
CASSLGVGSTEAFF
TGTGCCAGCAGCTTAGGGGTAGGGAGCACTGAAGCTTTCTTT
>.|TRBV4-3|.|TRBJ2-6
CASSRPSEISGANVLTF
TGCGCCAGCAGCCGACCTAGCGAGATCTCTGGGGCCAACGTCCTGACTTTC
>once|TRBV7-3|TRBD1|TRBJ1-6
CASSQNGQGTSPLHF
TGTGCCAGCAGCCAAAATGGACAGGGGACTTCACCCCTCCACTTT
>.|TRBV11-1|TRBD1|TRBJ2-1
CASSLGQATYNEQFF
TGTGCCAGCAGCCTCGGACAGGCTACCTACAATGAGCAGTTCTTC
>.|TRBV13|TRBD1|TRBJ1-4
CASSSLYGTGSEKLFF
TGTGCCAGCAGCTCTCTCTACGGGACAGGGTCTGAAAAACTGTTTTTT